Presented here are 20 T cell receptor beta chains from one specimen sequenced in a study of neurological immune-mediated disorders. MiXCR was run by TCRdb on the 5' RACE reads, yielding one entry per CDR3 protein. The data hold more than 40,000 distinct CDR3 sequences, with less than 4% observed a single time. The source material was PBMCs. Receptors originate from a woman between 50 and 59 years old with multiple sclerosis.

This clonotype appeared many times. The chain is built from TRBV10-2 and TRBJ1-2; tentatively, D is TRBD1 (5 bases). Germline assignment: CDR1 WSHSY and CDR2 SAAADI. The CDR3 sequence is 17 residues long. The germline V and J ends were trimmed by 0 bases and 7 bases, with 21 bases remaining between them. The DNA for the CDR3 is TGCGCCAGCAGTGAGTCGATTGGGGCAGTACCTCGGAGTGGCTACACCTTC. This translates into CASSESIGAVPRSGYTF.

This clonotype was recorded many times. The chain couples TRBV5-8 to TRBJ2-2; 7 nucleotides agree with TRBD1. Looked up from germline, CDR1 is SGHTS and CDR2 is YDEGEE. The CDR3 sequence is 14 residues long. V gave up 0 bases and J gave up 8 bases; unmatched junction bases: 4. DNA of the CDR3: TGTGCCAGCAGCTTGGAACAGGGGTTAGGGGAGCTGTTTTTT. Protein product: CASSLEQGLGELFF.

This clonotype was seen many times. The chain is built from TRBV20-1 and TRBJ2-4; TRBD2 matches 9 bases. The V gene end was trimmed by 3 bases and the J gene end by 2 bases; junction bases not matched to a gene: 11. Germline V gene sequence: CDR1 DFQATT, CDR2 SNEGSKA (reference sequence). CDR3 length: 17 amino acids. This CDR3 is CSASKSRGGPTKNIQYF. CDR3 bases: TGCAGTGCTAGCAAGTCGCGGGGGGGCCCTACCAAAAACATTCAGTACTTC.

This clonotype was found many times. J is TRBJ2-3 and V is TRBV18; D is uncertain. Trimming left V 5 bases short and J 0 bases short, with 9 bases between. The CDR3 loop spans 14 amino acids. Germline CDR1 is KGHSH and CDR2 is LQKENI. CDR3 nucleotide sequence: TGTGCCAGCTCAAAGGCCACTAGCACAGATACGCAGTATTTT. This gives the protein CASSKATSTDTQYF. The entire variable domain, with the rest obtained from reference TRBV18 and TRBJ2-3, is as follows: NAGVMQNPRHLVRRRGQEARLRCSPMKGHSHVYWYRQLPEEGLKFMVYLQKENIIDESGMPKERFSAEFPKEGPSILRIQQVVRGDSAAYFCASSKATSTDTQYFGPGTRLTVL.

This clonotype was seen repeatedly, ten times or more. CDR3 in DNA: TGCAGTGCTACCTGGGACAGAACCTACGAGCAGTACTTC. This translates into CSATWDRTYEQYF. The chain couples TRBV20-1 to TRBJ2-7; 7 bases fit TRBD1. The germline V gene has CDR1 DFQATT and CDR2 SNEGSKA (reference sequence). The CDR3 contains 13 residues. With 4 bases clipped from V and 2 bases from J, the junction kept 5 bases outside the gene matches.

This clonotype has only a few counts. A much bigger clone sits one base away, suggesting this may be a read error. The rearrangement uses TRBV3-1 and TRBJ2-2; D call uncertain. Germline V gene sequence: CDR1 LGHDT, CDR2 YNNKEL (reference sequence). This CDR3 has 16 residues. Trimming took 3 bases from V and 3 from J, leaving 14 bases between them. The CDR3 here is CASSQGKGIDTGELFF. CDR3 sequence (DNA): TGTGCCAGCAGCCAGGGGAAAGGTATAGACACCGGGGAGCTGTTTTTT. Drawing the rest from reference TRBV3-1 and TRBJ2-2, the complete variable domain is DTAVSQTPKYLVTQMGNDKSIKCEQNLGHDTMYWYKQDSKKFLKIMFSYNNKELIINETVPNRFSPKSPDKAHLNLHINSLELGDSAVYFCASSQGKGIDTGELFFGEGSRLTVL.

This clonotype was counted ten times or more. The rearrangement uses TRBV20-1 and TRBJ1-1; 9 nucleotides agree with TRBD1. V dropped 6 bases and J dropped 2; count of bases not matched to a gene: 13. This CDR3 contains 16 residues. Germline V lookup: CDR1 DFQATT, CDR2 SNEGSKA (reference sequence). Here the CDR3 DNA reads TGCAGTGCCCCCTTATCGGGGACAGGGTTTAACACTGAAGCTTTCTTT. Its protein product is CSAPLSGTGFNTEAFF.

This clonotype showed up many times. The chain links TRBV9 to TRBJ2-3; D unclear. CDR1 is SGDLS, CDR2 YYNGEE, per germline. V gave up 0 bases and J gave up 6 bases, with 11 bases separating them. The CDR3 has 14 amino acids. The chain's CDR3 is CASSVGLTTDTQYF. CDR3 nucleotide sequence: TGTGCCAGCAGCGTAGGTCTGACAACGGATACGCAGTATTTT.

Comment on this clonotype: Because it lacks the conserved phenylalanine or tryptophan at the end, this CDR3 is likely a read error. It is unclear where the CDR3 begins or ends on the DNA, so no DNA is shown, and the CDR3 is as TCRdb lists it. V gene TRBV6-5 combines with J gene TRBJ1-6; TRBD1 reflects the table's D call only, with no check against the DNA. The CDR3 contains 14 residues when both ends are counted. Germline V lookup: CDR1 MNHEY, CDR2 SVGAGI. CDR3 loop: CASSKGTGDSPLNC.

This clonotype was counted ten times or more. The chain couples TRBV20-1 to TRBJ1-2; D is uncertain. With 0 bases removed from V and 4 bases from J, the gap between germline ends came to 15 bases. Germline loops: CDR1 DFQATT, CDR2 SNEGSKA (reference sequence). The CDR3 loop spans 15 amino acids. In DNA, the CDR3 is TGCAGTGCTAGAGACGCTGAAACAATAGTCTATGGCTACACCTTC. Translated, it gives CSARDAETIVYGYTF.

This clonotype has at least ten counts. The rearrangement joins TRBV2 to TRBJ2-7, with 14 positions matching TRBD2. The CDR3 has 15 residues. Per the germline V gene, CDR1 is SNHLY and CDR2 is FYNNEI. V dropped 5 bases and J dropped 2; count of bases not matched to a gene: 2. The CDR3, as DNA: TGTGCCAGCAGTCGGACTAGCGGGAGGCCCTACGAGCAGTACTTC. Its translation is CASSRTSGRPYEQYF.

This clonotype has at least ten counts. The rearrangement joins TRBV18 to TRBJ1-4, with 11 bases fitting TRBD1. The CDR3 runs 16 residues. V was pared by 6 bases and J by 2 bases, with 5 bases of the junction left unmatched. The germline V gene has CDR1 KGHSH and CDR2 LQKENI. The CDR3 bases are TGTGCCAGCTCCCGGACAGGGGGCGTTACTAATGAAAAACTGTTTTTT. It encodes CASSRTGGVTNEKLFF.

This clonotype was detected many times. The chain uses TRBV20-1 and TRBJ2-2; 9 bases map to TRBD1. The J segment lost 4 bases and the V segment lost 0 bases, leaving 6 bases of the junction unmatched. The V gene's germline CDR1 is DFQATT and CDR2 SNEGSKA (reference sequence). The CDR3 runs 16 residues. The CDR3 region has the DNA TGCAGTGCTAGAGATGCGGGACAGGGCGCCACCGGGGAGCTGTTTTTT. Translating gives CSARDAGQGATGELFF.

The table lists this clonotype with many counts. The chain has TRBV20-1 and TRBJ1-1; TRBD1 aligns across 8 bases. This CDR3 contains 16 residues. The trim removed 3 bases at V and 1 base at J, leaving 10 bases unmatched. The germline CDR1 and CDR2 sequences are DFQATT and SNEGSKA (reference sequence). CDR3 residues: CSASSVAGGKNTEAFF. CDR3 DNA sequence: TGCAGTGCTAGTTCGGTTGCAGGGGGCAAGAACACTGAAGCTTTCTTT.

This clonotype was picked up a small number of times. This sequence may be a read error, since a much larger clone differs from it by one base. The chain is built from TRBV12-3 or TRBV12-4 and TRBJ1-6; 12 bases match TRBD1. The CDR3 spans 14 residues. The CDR3 spells CASSLGQGAGALNF. The DNA of the CDR3 is TGTGCCAGCAGTTTGGGACAGGGGGCGGGAGCCCTCAACTTT.

This clonotype showed up many times. V and J are TRBV10-3 and TRBJ2-1, with 10 bases fitting TRBD2. The CDR3 spans 15 residues. The trim removed 8 bases at V and 5 bases at J, leaving 9 bases unmatched. Germline V gene sequence: CDR1 ENHRY, CDR2 SYGVKD. The CDR3 protein is CAIGDLAGGNNEQFF. In DNA, the CDR3 is TGTGCCATCGGGGATTTAGCGGGGGGAAACAATGAGCAGTTCTTC.

This clonotype was detected ten times or more. The chain employs TRBV4-1 and TRBJ1-2; D is unclear. The CDR3 is made up of 13 amino acids. V was trimmed by 0 bases and J by 6 bases, leaving 8 bases between them. Germline lookup yields CDR1 MGHRA and CDR2 YSYEKL. The CDR3 here is CASSQDGGHGYTF. The CDR3 nucleotides are TGCGCCAGCAGCCAAGACGGAGGGCATGGCTACACCTTC.

The table lists this clonotype with many counts. This chain uses TRBV20-1 with TRBJ2-1, with 11 nucleotides matching TRBD2. CDR1 is DFQATT and CDR2 is SNEGSKA in the germline V gene (reference sequence). The CDR3 runs 15 residues. Germline trimming cut 3 bases from V and 8 bases from J; bases unmatched to any gene: 9. CDR3 bases: TGCAGTGCTAGGGCGGCTAGCGGGAGGAATGATGAGCAGTTCTTC. Its translation: CSARAASGRNDEQFF.

This clonotype has at least ten counts. J is TRBJ1-2 and V is TRBV7-6, with D perhaps TRBD1 (6 bases). V gave up 6 bases and J gave up 4 bases, with 24 bases separating them. The CDR3 totals 17 residues. Germline CDR1 is SGHVS and CDR2 is FNYEAQ. Written as DNA, the CDR3 is TGTGCCAGCAGTCACAAGTTCTCAGGGGAGTCTGCCTATGGCTACACCTTC. It yields the protein CASSHKFSGESAYGYTF.

In its sample, this clonotype was seen many times. The chain is built from TRBV11-2 and TRBJ2-2; D is uncertain. V was clipped by 2 bases and J by 3 bases, with 16 bases between them. The CDR3 loop spans 17 amino acids. CDR1 SGHAT and CDR2 FQNNGV come from the germline V gene. The CDR3 bases are TGTGCCAGCAGCTTAAGGGCAGGAAGGACGGACACCGGGGAGCTGTTTTTT. This translates into CASSLRAGRTDTGELFF.